The 14 T cell receptor beta chains given below trace back to one sample, sequenced in a study of OX40 agonist ivuxolimab in advanced cancers. Sequencing was performed with immunoSEQ multiplex PCR; in TCRdb, only in-frame clones are kept and a portion is missing. The sample yields about 64,000 clones, approximately 90% seen once. The sequencing here drew on CD4+ or CD8+ T cells sorted from blood, taken in a trial of the OX40 agonist ivuxolimab. The receptor set was obtained from an adult with an advanced solid tumor such as melanoma, head and neck, liver or kidney cancer.

V and J are TRBV18 and TRBJ2-5; D is ambiguous. This CDR3 has 13 amino acids. Trimming removed 2 bases from V and 5 bases from J, with 9 bases in between. The germline V gene has CDR1 KGHSH and CDR2 LQKENI. CDR3 DNA: TGTGCCAGCTCACCAGGAGCCGGCGAGACCCAGTACTTC. Amino acids: CASSPGAGETQYF. The complete variable domain, with remaining parts taken from reference TRBV18 and TRBJ2-5, reads NAGVMQNPRHLVRRRGQEARLRCSPMKGHSHVYWYRQLPEEGLKFMVYLQKENIIDESGMPKERFSAEFPKEGPSILRIQQVVRGDSAAYFCASSPGAGETQYFGPGTRLLVL.

This rearrangement joins TRBV15 to TRBJ1-2, with TRBD1 as a possible D gene (5 bases). V was clipped by 0 bases and J by 9 bases, with 17 bases between them. The CDR3 has 15 residues. Germline V lookup: CDR1 LNHNV, CDR2 YYDKDF (reference sequence). This CDR3 reads CATSRDFGAGSRYTF. The CDR3, as DNA: TGTGCCACCAGCAGAGATTTTGGGGCAGGGTCGCGCTACACCTTC.

The V and J genes are TRBV28 and TRBJ2-3, with 8 bases aligning to TRBD2. Germline lookup yields CDR1 MDHEN and CDR2 SYDVKM. CDR3 size: 15 residues. V was pared by 3 bases and J by 2 bases, with 4 bases of the junction left unmatched. CDR3 protein: CASSLASGYTDTQYF. CDR3 nucleotides: TGTGCCAGCAGTTTGGCTAGCGGGTACACAGATACGCAGTATTTT.

This clone was seen a few times. The rearrangement links TRBV5-1 to TRBJ2-7, with D perhaps matching TRBD1 (6 bases). The CDR3 is 14 residues long. CDR1 and CDR2 from the germline V gene are SGHRS and YFSETQ. The V gene lost 0 bases and the J gene lost 5 bases, with 12 bases spanning the gap. CDR3 amino acids: CASSLDGDIDEQYF. The CDR3 DNA is TGCGCCAGCAGCTTGGACGGGGACATAGACGAGCAGTACTTC.

The CDR3 bases are TGTGCCAGCAGCTTAGGACTTACAGATACGCAGTATTTT. It translates to CASSLGLTDTQYF. V and J are TRBV11-2 and TRBJ2-3, with unresolved D. The CDR3 spans 13 residues. V lost 1 base and J 3 bases, leaving 5 bases between the germline ends. CDR1 and CDR2 (germline): SGHAT, FQNNGV.

This clone was seen a few times. CDR3 loop: CASSPLTSGGEQYF. Written as DNA, the CDR3 is TGCGCCAGCAGCCCGCTTACCTCAGGGGGCGAGCAGTACTTC. The chain combines TRBV5-1 with TRBJ2-7; 7 bases match TRBD1. Germline values: CDR1 SGHRS, CDR2 YFSETQ. Trimming took 4 bases from V and 6 from J; bases not matched to a gene: 10. The CDR3 length is 14 residues.

The V gene is TRBV14, the J gene TRBJ1-4; D remains unclear. From germline, CDR1 is SGHDN and CDR2 FVKESK. The CDR3 loop spans 13 amino acids. V was shortened by 5 bases and J by 8 bases, with 12 bases between the two germline ends. In DNA form, the CDR3 reads TGTGCCAGCAGCATTCGGATCGGGGAAAAACTGTTTTTT. It is translated as CASSIRIGEKLFF.

CDR3 loop: CASSKETQYF. The CDR3 DNA reads as TGTGCCAGCAGCAAGGAAACGCAGTATTTT. J is TRBJ2-3 and V is TRBV21-1. TRBV21-1 is deemed a pseudogene. This CDR3 is built from 10 residues.

In its sample, this clone was seen once. This chain links TRBV7-9 with TRBJ1-2; D gene ambiguous. This CDR3 has 14 amino acids. The V and J ends lost 3 bases and 6 bases respectively, with 14 bases between them. Germline CDR1 and CDR2: SEHNR and FQNEAQ (reference sequence). CDR3 bases: TGTGCCAGCAGCTTCATTACGGAGGTTCATGGCTACACCTTC. It is translated as CASSFITEVHGYTF.

The V gene is TRBV7-3, the J gene TRBJ2-7, with 7 nucleotides matching TRBD1. CDR1 and CDR2 from the germline V gene are SGHTA and FQGTGA. The CDR3 loop spans 13 amino acids. V dropped 5 bases and J dropped 3; count of bases not matched to a gene: 4. CDR3 protein: CASSRRQGYEQYF. The CDR3 DNA reads TGTGCCAGCAGCCGCCGACAGGGCTACGAGCAGTACTTC.

This chain joins TRBV10-3 and TRBJ1-1, with a weak D call TRBD1 (5 bases). The length of the CDR3 is 14 residues. Germline V gene data show CDR1 as ENHRY and CDR2 as SYGVKD. V was cut by 4 bases and J by 1 base, with 10 bases left in between. CDR3 sequence (DNA): TGTGCCATCAGTGCTGGGGGGAGGAACACTGAAGCTTTCTTT. Translated, it gives CAISAGGRNTEAFF.

The chain uses TRBV11-2 and TRBJ2-1, with D perhaps matching TRBD1 (5 bases). Germline-derived CDR1 and CDR2 are SGHAT and FQNNGV. The CDR3 length is 15 residues. Between the trimmed V and J ends, which lost 2 bases and 7 bases, there was a span of 15 bases. CDR3 protein: CASSLQQVGVNEQFF. The CDR3 DNA reads TGTGCCAGCAGCTTACAACAGGTTGGAGTTAATGAGCAGTTCTTC.

The chain links TRBV19 to TRBJ2-1; TRBD2 agrees at 8 bases. The CDR3 loop spans 16 amino acids. Trimming at V came to 7 bases and at J to 8 bases, leaving 16 bases not matched to a gene. Germline V CDR1 and CDR2: LNHDA, SQIVND (reference sequence). CDR3 sequence (DNA): TGTGCCAGTACCCGGGGGGGAGGTAGACCTGGGGATGAGCAGTTCTTC. Translation gives CASTRGGGRPGDEQFF.

The chain employs TRBV4-2 and TRBJ1-4, with 10 bases that match TRBD1. Germline-derived CDR1 and CDR2 are LGHNA and YNFKEQ. This CDR3 has 16 amino acids. Trimming cost V 2 bases and J 8 bases; bases outside gene matches: 8. For the CDR3, the DNA is TGTGCCAGCAGCCAACCCGGGACAGGGGTGGTGGAAAAACTGTTTTTT. It yields the protein CASSQPGTGVVEKLFF.